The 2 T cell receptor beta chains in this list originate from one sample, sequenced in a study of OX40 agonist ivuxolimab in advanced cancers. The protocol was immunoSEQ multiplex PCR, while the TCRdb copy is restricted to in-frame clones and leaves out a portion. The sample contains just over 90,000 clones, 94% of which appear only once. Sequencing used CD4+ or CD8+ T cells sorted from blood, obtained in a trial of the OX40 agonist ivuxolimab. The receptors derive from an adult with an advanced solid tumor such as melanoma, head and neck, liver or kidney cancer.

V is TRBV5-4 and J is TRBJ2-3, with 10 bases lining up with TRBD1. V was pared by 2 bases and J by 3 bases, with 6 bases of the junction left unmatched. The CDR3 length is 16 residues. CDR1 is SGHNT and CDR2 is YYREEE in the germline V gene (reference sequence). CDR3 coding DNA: TGTGCCAGCAGCTTAGGCCCGGGACAGGGGACAGATACGCAGTATTTT. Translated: CASSLGPGQGTDTQYF.

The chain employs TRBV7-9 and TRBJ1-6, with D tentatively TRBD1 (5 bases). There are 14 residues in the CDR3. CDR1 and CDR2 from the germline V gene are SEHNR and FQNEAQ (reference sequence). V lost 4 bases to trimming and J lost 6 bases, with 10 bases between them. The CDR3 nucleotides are TGTGCCAGCAGCTCTAGGGGAAGTAATTCACCCCTCCACTTT. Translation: CASSSRGSNSPLHF. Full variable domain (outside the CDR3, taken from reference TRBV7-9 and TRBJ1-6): DTGVSQNPRHKITKRGQNVTFRCDPISEHNRLYWYRQTLGQGPEFLTYFQNEAQLEKSRLLSDRFSAERPKGSFSTLEIQRTEQGDSAMYLCASSSRGSNSPLHFGNGTRLTVT.